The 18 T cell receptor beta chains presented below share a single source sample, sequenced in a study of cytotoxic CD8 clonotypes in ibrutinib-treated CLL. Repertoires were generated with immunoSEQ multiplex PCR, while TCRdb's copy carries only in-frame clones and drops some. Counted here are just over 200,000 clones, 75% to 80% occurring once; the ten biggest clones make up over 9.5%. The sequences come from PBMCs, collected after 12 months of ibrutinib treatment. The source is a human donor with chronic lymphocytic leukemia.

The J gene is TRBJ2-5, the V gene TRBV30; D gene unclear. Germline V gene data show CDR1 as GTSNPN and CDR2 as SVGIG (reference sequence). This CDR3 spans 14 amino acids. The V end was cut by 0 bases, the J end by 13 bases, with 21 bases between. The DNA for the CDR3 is TGTGCCTGGAGTGTAACGGACCGCGCTCTGCTACGGTACTTC. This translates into CAWSVTDRALLRYF.

CDR3 loop: CASSQTSGSSYEQYF. Written as DNA, the CDR3 is TGTGCCAGCAGTCAAACTAGCGGGTCCTCCTACGAGCAGTACTTC. The gene calls are TRBV28 and TRBJ2-7; TRBD2 agrees at 9 bases. The germline V gene has CDR1 MDHEN and CDR2 SYDVKM. CDR3 size: 15 residues. V shed 5 bases, J shed 0 bases, and the junction held 5 bases outside the gene matches.

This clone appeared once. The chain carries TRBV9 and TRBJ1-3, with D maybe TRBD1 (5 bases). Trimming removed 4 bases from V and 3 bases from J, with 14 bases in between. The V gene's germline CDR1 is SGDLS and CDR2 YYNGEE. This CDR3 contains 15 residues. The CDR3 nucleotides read TGTGCCAGCAGCCCCGACAGTCTCCGTGGAAACACCATATATTTT. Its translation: CASSPDSLRGNTIYF.

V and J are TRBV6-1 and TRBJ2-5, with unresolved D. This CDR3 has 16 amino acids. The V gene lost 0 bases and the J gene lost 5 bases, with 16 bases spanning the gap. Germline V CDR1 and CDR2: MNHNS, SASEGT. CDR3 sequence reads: CASSEAGIGLGETQYF. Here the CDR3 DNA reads TGTGCCAGCAGTGAAGCTGGTATCGGGTTGGGGGAGACCCAGTACTTC.

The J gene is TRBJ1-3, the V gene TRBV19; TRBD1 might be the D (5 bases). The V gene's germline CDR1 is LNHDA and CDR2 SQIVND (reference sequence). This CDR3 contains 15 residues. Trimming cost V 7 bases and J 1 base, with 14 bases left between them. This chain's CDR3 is CASNPQGSSGNTIYF. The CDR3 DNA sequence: TGTGCCAGTAACCCCCAGGGCAGTTCTGGAAACACCATATATTTT. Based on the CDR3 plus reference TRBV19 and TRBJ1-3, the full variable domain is DGGITQSPKYLFRKEGQNVTLSCEQNLNHDAMYWYRQDPGQGLRLIYYSQIVNDFQKGDIAEGYSVSREKKESFPLTVTSAQKNPTAFYLCASNPQGSSGNTIYFGEGSWLTVV.

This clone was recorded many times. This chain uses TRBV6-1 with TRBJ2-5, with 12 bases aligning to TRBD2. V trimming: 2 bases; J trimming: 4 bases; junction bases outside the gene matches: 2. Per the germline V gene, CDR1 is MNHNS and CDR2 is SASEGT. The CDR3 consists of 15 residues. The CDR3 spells CASSELAGGPETQYF. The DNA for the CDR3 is TGTGCCAGCAGTGAACTAGCGGGGGGGCCAGAGACCCAGTACTTC.

CDR3 amino acids: CASSFPSGPSTDTQYF. The CDR3 nucleotides are TGTGCCAGCAGCTTTCCTAGCGGGCCGAGCACAGATACGCAGTATTTT. The chain uses TRBV7-6 and TRBJ2-3; 8 positions match TRBD2. The V and J ends lost 3 bases and 0 bases, in that order; junction bases with no gene match: 5. Germline V gene lookup returns CDR1 SGHVS and CDR2 FNYEAQ. The CDR3 sequence is 16 residues long. Filled out from reference TRBV7-6 and TRBJ2-3, the complete variable domain reads GAGVSQSPRYKVTKRGQDVALRCDPISGHVSLYWYRQALGQGPEFLTYFNYEAQQDKSGLPNDRFSAERPEGSISTLTIQRTEQRDSAMYRCASSFPSGPSTDTQYFGPGTRLTVL.

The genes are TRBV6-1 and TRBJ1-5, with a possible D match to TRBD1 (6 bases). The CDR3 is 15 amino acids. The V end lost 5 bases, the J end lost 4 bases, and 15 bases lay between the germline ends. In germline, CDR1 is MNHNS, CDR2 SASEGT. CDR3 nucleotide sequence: TGTGCCAGCAGTTTGGGCGGGGGCCGTAATCAGCCCCAGCATTTT. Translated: CASSLGGGRNQPQHF.

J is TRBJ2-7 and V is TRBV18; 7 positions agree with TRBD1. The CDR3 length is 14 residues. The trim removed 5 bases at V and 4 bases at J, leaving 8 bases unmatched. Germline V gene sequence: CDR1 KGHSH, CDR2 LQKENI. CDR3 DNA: TGTGCCAGCTCATCTCAGACAGGGACGTACGAGCAGTACTTC. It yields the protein CASSSQTGTYEQYF.

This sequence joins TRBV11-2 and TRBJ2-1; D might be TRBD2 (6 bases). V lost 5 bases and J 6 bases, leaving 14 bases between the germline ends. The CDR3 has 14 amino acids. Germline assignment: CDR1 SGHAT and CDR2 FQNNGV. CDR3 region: CASSLRDSINEQFF. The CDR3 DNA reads TGTGCCAGCAGCCTACGGGACTCGATCAATGAGCAGTTCTTC.

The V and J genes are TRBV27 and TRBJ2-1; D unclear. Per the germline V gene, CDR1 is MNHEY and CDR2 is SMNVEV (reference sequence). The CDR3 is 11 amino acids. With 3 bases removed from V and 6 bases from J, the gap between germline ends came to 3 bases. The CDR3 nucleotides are TGTGCCAGCAGTTTCGGCAATGAGCAGTTCTTC. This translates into CASSFGNEQFF.

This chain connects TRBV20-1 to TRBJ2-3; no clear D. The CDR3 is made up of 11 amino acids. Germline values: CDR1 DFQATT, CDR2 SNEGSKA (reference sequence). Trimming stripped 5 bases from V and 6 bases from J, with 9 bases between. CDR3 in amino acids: CSAFYEDTQYF. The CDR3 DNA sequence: TGCAGTGCTTTCTATGAGGATACGCAGTATTTT.

This chain's CDR3 is CASDPRVVTNEKLFF. The CDR3 bases are TGTGCCAGCGATCCCCGGGTGGTAACTAATGAAAAACTGTTTTTT. V is TRBV6-6 and J is TRBJ1-4; D is ambiguous. V was trimmed by 8 bases and J by 1 base, leaving 14 bases between them. Per the germline V gene, CDR1 is MNHNY and CDR2 is SVGAGI (reference sequence). The CDR3 sequence is 15 residues long.

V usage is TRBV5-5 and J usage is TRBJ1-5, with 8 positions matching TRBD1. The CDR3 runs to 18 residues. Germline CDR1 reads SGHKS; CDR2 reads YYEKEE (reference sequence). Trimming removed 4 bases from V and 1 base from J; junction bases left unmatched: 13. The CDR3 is CASSPFTGGSLSNQPQHF. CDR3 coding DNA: TGTGCCAGCAGCCCATTCACAGGGGGGAGTCTCAGCAATCAGCCCCAGCATTTT.

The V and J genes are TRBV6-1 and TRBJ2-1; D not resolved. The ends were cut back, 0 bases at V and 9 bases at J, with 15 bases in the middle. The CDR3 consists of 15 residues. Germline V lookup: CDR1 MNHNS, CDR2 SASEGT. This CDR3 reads CASSEALRVWAEQFF. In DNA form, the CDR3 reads TGTGCCAGCAGTGAAGCGCTTCGGGTTTGGGCTGAGCAGTTCTTC.

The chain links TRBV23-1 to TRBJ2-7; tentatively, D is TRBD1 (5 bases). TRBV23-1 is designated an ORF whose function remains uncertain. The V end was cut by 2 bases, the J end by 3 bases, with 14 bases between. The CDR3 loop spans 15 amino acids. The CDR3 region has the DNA TGCGCCAGCAGTCAAGGCGCAGGGTTGGTCTACGAGCAGTACTTC. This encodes CASSQGAGLVYEQYF.

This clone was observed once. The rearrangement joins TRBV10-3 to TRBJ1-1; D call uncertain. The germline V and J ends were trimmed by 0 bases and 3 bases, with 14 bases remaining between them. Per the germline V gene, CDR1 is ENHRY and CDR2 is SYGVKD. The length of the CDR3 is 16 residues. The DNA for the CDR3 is TGTGCCATCAGTGAGTCGACCTTAGCTTCGGACACTGAAGCTTTCTTT. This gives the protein CAISESTLASDTEAFF.

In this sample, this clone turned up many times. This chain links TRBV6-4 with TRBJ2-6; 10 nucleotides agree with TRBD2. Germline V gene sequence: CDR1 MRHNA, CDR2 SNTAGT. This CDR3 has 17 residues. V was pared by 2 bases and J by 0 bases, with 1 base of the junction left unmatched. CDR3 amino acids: CASSDGTSVSGANVLTF. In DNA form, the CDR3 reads TGTGCCAGCAGTGACGGGACTAGCGTCTCTGGGGCCAACGTCCTGACTTTC.